Listed here are 14 T cell receptor beta chains from one sample, sequenced in a study of blood T cell repertoires in COVID-19. Only in-frame clones appear in the TCRdb table, and some are missing; sequencing was by immunoSEQ multiplex PCR. The repertoire has approximately 50,000 clones, approximately 88% of them found once; the top ten carry about 15%. Sequenced input: peripheral blood. Every receptor here comes from a man in his 70s with active COVID-19.

The V call is TRBV18, the J call TRBJ2-7, with 10 nucleotides matching TRBD2. The CDR3 extends over 15 amino acids. V lost 3 bases, J lost 0 bases, and 2 bases stayed unmatched. CDR1 is KGHSH, CDR2 LQKENI, per germline. CDR3 nucleotide sequence: TGTGCCAGCTCACCGCTAGCGGGGGCCTCCTACGAGCAGTACTTC. Translating it yields CASSPLAGASYEQYF. The full variable domain, completed using reference TRBV18 and TRBJ2-7, is NAGVMQNPRHLVRRRGQEARLRCSPMKGHSHVYWYRQLPEEGLKFMVYLQKENIIDESGMPKERFSAEFPKEGPSILRIQQVVRGDSAAYFCASSPLAGASYEQYFGPGTRLTVT.

The CDR3 spells CASSLWSGSTHEQYF. CDR3 DNA sequence: TGTGCCAGCAGCTTGTGGAGCGGGAGCACCCACGAGCAGTACTTC. The chain links TRBV7-9 to TRBJ2-7; TRBD2 matches 8 bases. The length of the CDR3 is 15 residues. V gave up 3 bases and J gave up 5 bases; unmatched junction bases: 9. Germline CDR1 and CDR2: SEHNR and FQNEAQ (reference sequence). The complete variable domain, with remaining parts taken from reference TRBV7-9 and TRBJ2-7, reads DTGVSQNPRHKITKRGQNVTFRCDPISEHNRLYWYRQTLGQGPEFLTYFQNEAQLEKSRLLSDRFSAERPKGSFSTLEIQRTEQGDSAMYLCASSLWSGSTHEQYFGPGTRLTVT.

CDR3 region: CASSYASGQGRNGYTF. As DNA, the CDR3 is TGTGCCAGCAGTTACGCATCTGGACAGGGGCGCAATGGCTACACCTTC. The chain uses TRBV6-5 and TRBJ1-2; the match to TRBD1 covers 9 bases. Germline CDR1 MNHEY, CDR2 SVGAGI. CDR3 size: 16 residues. Trimming removed 2 bases from V and 6 bases from J; junction bases left unmatched: 10.

About this clone itself: In the same sample, other DNA sequences code for this CDR3. The rearrangement uses TRBV10-3 and TRBJ2-5; 7 bases match TRBD1. In germline, CDR1 is ENHRY, CDR2 SYGVKD. The J segment lost 2 bases and the V segment lost 3 bases, leaving 3 bases of the junction unmatched. The CDR3 sequence is 14 residues long. CDR3 coding DNA: TGTGCCATCAGTGAAGGACAGGAGCAAGAGACCCAGTACTTC. Translated: CAISEGQEQETQYF.

This clone has a single count. The chain recombines TRBV7-2 with TRBJ2-7; D not certain. In germline, CDR1 is SGHTA, CDR2 FQGNSA. V was trimmed by 1 base and J by 6 bases, leaving 13 bases between them. CDR3 length: 14 amino acids. CDR3 DNA: TGTGCCAGCAGCTTAGTCGGTAGCATGGGCGAGCAGTACTTC. It yields the protein CASSLVGSMGEQYF.

The V call is TRBV4-3, the J call TRBJ2-7, with 13 positions matching TRBD2. The CDR3 covers 16 residues. The germline V gene has CDR1 LGHNA and CDR2 YSLEER. The trim removed 1 base at V and 0 bases at J, leaving 0 bases unmatched. CDR3 bases: TGCGCCAGCAGCCAAGGACTAGCGGGAGGCTCCTACGAGCAGTACTTC. Protein product: CASSQGLAGGSYEQYF.

The chain links TRBV28 to TRBJ1-2; 7 nucleotides match TRBD1. The CDR3 consists of 15 residues. V was pared by 4 bases and J by 6 bases, with 11 bases of the junction left unmatched. The germline V gene encodes CDR1 MDHEN and CDR2 SYDVKM. CDR3 sequence (DNA): TGTGCCAGCAGTTCGTTCTCCGGGACAGCGAATGGCTACACCTTC. It is translated as CASSSFSGTANGYTF.

This clone was observed a handful of times. The chain employs TRBV5-1 and TRBJ2-5; D is possibly TRBD2 (6 bases). CDR3 length: 16 residues. Germline loops: CDR1 SGHRS, CDR2 YFSETQ. Trimming shortened V by 0 bases and J by 5 bases, and 17 bases separated the two germline ends. CDR3 in amino acids: CASSLVGGGKGETQYF. CDR3 nucleotides: TGCGCCAGCAGCTTGGTCGGTGGCGGGAAGGGGGAGACCCAGTACTTC.

The rearrangement joins TRBV5-4 to TRBJ2-4; a possible D gene is TRBD2 (5 bases). Germline V CDR1 and CDR2: SGHNT, YYREEE (reference sequence). The CDR3 contains 17 residues. The germline V and J ends were trimmed by 0 bases and 1 base, with 14 bases remaining between them. The CDR3 loop is CASSLASGSVAKNIQYF. CDR3 coding DNA: TGTGCCAGCAGCTTGGCAAGCGGCTCAGTTGCCAAAAACATTCAGTACTTC.

The chain recombines TRBV24-1 with TRBJ2-7, with 8 bases aligning to TRBD2. J gave up 2 bases and V 5 bases, and 10 bases lay outside the gene matches. Germline values: CDR1 KGHDR, CDR2 SFDVKD. The CDR3 has 16 residues. CDR3 in DNA: TGTGCCACCAGTGCCGCGGGGGCGGGAGGCACCTACGAGCAGTACTTC. Amino acids: CATSAAGAGGTYEQYF.

The chain joins TRBV28 to TRBJ1-2, with 11 bases lining up with TRBD1. Losses at the gene ends were 7 bases for V and 4 bases for J; bases not matched to a gene: 8. The germline gives CDR1 MDHEN, CDR2 SYDVKM. The CDR3 has 15 amino acids. The CDR3 loop is CASKLGQGAFYGYTF. CDR3 bases: TGTGCCAGCAAACTCGGACAGGGGGCCTTCTATGGCTACACCTTC.

The V call is TRBV4-3, the J call TRBJ2-2, with D perhaps matching TRBD2 (5 bases). With 0 bases removed from V and 8 bases from J, the gap between germline ends came to 13 bases. The CDR3 has 15 amino acids. Germline lookup yields CDR1 LGHNA and CDR2 YSLEER. DNA for the CDR3: TGCGCCAGCAGCCAAGAAGAGGGATCTCCTGGGGAGCTGTTTTTT. Its protein is CASSQEEGSPGELFF.

The gene calls are TRBV7-2 and TRBJ2-5; 8 nucleotides line up with TRBD1. Germline assignment: CDR1 SGHTA and CDR2 FQGNSA. There are 15 residues in the CDR3. The ends lost 4 bases at V and 3 bases at J; junction bases unmatched: 7. The DNA of the CDR3 is TGTGCCAGCAGCTGGAACCAGGGGGCGGAAGAGACCCAGTACTTC. It is translated as CASSWNQGAEETQYF.

The chain recombines TRBV5-1 with TRBJ2-2; TRBD2 matches at 10 bases. Germline CDR1 is SGHRS and CDR2 is YFSETQ. J gave up 6 bases and V 0 bases, and 14 bases lay outside the gene matches. This CDR3 contains 19 residues. The CDR3 DNA reads TGCGCCAGCAGCTTGGCGGGGAAACTAGCGGGATTTCCGTCCGGGGAGCTGTTTTTT. Its protein product is CASSLAGKLAGFPSGELFF.